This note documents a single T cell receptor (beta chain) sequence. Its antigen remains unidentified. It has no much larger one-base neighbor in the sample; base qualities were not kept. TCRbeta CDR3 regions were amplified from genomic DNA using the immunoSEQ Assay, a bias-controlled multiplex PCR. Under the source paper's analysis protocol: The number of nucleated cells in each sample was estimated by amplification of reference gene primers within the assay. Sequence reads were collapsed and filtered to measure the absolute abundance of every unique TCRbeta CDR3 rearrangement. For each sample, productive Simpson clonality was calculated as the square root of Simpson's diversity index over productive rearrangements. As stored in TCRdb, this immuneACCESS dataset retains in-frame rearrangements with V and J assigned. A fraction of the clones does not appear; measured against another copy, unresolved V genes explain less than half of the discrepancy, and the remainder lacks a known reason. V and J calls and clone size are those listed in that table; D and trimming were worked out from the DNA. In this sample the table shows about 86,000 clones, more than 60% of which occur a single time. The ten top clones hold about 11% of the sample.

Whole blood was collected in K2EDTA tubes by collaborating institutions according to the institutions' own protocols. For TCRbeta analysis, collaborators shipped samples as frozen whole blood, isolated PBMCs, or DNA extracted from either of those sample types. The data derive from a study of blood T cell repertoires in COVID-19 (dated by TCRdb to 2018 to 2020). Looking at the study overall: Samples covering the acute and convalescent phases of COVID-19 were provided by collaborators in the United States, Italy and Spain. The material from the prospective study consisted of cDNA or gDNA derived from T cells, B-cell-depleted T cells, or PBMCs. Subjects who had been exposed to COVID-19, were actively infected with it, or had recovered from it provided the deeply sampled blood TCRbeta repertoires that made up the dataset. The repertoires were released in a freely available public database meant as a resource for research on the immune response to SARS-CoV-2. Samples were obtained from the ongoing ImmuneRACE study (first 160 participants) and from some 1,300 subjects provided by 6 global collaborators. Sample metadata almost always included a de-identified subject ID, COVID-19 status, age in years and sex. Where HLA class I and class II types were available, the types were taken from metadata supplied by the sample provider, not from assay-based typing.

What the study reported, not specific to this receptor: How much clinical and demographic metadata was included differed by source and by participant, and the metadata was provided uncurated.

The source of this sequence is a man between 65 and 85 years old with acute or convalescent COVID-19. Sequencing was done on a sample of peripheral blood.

The nucleotides read TGTGCCAGCCACGGGACAGGGGGCCCCGGGGAGCTGTTTTTT. Translated, it gives CASHGTGGPGELFF. The chain joins TRBV6-6 to TRBJ2-2; a stretch of 12 junction bases matches TRBD1. For CDR1 and CDR2, the germline V gene (reference sequence) lists MNHNY and SVGAGI. The CDR3 covers 14 residues, taking in both the cysteine and the phenylalanine. Only CDR3 DNA remains: 42 bases, in frame from the first base. Germline trimming amounts to 8 bases on V and 6 bases on J, with 4 as the count of junction bases outside the gene matches.